This T cell receptor (beta chain) was sequenced for a study of long-term antiretroviral therapy in people with HIV. Version v3.0 of the immunoSEQ assay was performed at survey level. TCRdb keeps only in-frame clones here, not all; method: immunoSEQ multiplex PCR. The sample lists approximately 17,000 clones, around four fifths occurring once. Points from the study as a whole: Repertoire dominance by clones expanded before ART was seen at all time points.

To note about this clone: Its antigen is undetermined.

Sequencing was performed on unsorted PBMCs, taken 3.2 to 3.4 years after starting antiretroviral therapy. The TCR originated in a woman between 35 and 50 years old with HIV.

The CDR3 nucleotides read TGTGCCAGCAGCGCGGACAGGGGCCGAAGTGAAAAACTGTTTTTT. Encoded protein: CASSADRGRSEKLFF. The chain couples TRBV5-4 to TRBJ1-4, with 9 positions matching TRBD1. Unmatched junction bases numbered 8, after V lost 4 bases and J lost 7 bases. CDR3 length: 15 amino acids. The germline CDR1 and CDR2 sequences are SGHNT and YYREEE (reference sequence).